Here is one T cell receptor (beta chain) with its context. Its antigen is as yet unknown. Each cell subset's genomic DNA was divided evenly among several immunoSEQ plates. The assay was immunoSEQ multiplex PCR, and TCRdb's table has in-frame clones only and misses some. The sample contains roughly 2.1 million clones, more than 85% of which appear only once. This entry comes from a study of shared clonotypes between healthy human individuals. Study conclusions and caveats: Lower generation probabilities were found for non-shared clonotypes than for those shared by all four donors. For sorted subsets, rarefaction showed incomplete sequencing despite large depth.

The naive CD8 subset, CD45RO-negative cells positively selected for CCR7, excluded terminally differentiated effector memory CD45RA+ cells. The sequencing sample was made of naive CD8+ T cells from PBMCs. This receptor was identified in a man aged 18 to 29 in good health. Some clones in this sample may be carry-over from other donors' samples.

The CDR3 region has the DNA TGTGCCAGCAGTCCTACAGGGTCGGTCTACGAGCAGTACTTC. Encoded protein: CASSPTGSVYEQYF. The chain links TRBV16 to TRBJ2-7, with D perhaps TRBD1 (6 bases). Germline V CDR1 and CDR2: KGHSY, FQNENV. The CDR3 is 14 residues long. Between the trimmed V and J ends, which lost 6 bases and 3 bases, there was a span of 15 bases.